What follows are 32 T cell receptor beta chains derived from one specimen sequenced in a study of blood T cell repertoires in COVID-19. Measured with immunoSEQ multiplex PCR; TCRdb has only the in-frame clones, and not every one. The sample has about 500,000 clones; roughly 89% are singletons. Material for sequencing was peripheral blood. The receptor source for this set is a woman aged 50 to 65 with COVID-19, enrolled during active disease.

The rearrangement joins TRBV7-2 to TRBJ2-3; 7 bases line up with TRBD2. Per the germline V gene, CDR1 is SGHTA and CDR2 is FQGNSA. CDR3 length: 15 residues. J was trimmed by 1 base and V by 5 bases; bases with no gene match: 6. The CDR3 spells CASSGRGVRTDTQYF. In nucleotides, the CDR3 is TGTGCCAGCAGCGGTCGGGGGGTTCGCACAGATACGCAGTATTTT.

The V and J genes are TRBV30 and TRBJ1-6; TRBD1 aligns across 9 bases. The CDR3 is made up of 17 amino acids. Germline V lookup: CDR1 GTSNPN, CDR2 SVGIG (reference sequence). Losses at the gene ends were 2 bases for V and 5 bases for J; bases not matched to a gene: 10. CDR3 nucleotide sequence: TGTGCCTGGAGTTTCCCGACAGGGGGATCCAATAATTCACCCCTCCACTTT. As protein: CAWSFPTGGSNNSPLHF.

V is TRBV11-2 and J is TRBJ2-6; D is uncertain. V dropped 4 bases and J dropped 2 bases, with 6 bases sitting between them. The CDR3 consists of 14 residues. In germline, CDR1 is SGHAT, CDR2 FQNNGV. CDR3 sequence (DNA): TGTGCCAGCAGCTCCACTCCTGGGGCCAACGTCCTGACTTTC. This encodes CASSSTPGANVLTF.

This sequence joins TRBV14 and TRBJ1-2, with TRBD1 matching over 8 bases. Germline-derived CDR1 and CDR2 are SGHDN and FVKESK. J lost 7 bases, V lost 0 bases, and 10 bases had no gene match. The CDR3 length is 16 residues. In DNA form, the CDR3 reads TGTGCCAGCAGCCAAGATCCAGCAGGGGGCCCATTTGGCTACACCTTC. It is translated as CASSQDPAGGPFGYTF.

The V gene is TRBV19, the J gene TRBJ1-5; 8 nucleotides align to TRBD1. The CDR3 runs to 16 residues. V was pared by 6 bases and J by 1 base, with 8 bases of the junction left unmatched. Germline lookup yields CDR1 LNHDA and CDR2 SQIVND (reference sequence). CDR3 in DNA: TGTGCCAGTAGAAGGACAGGGTTTCAAAGCAATCAGCCCCAGCATTTT. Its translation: CASRRTGFQSNQPQHF.

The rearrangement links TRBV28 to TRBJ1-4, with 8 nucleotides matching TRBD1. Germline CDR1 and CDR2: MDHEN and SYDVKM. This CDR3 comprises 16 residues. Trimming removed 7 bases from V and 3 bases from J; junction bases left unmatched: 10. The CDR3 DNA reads TGTGCCAGCACCGAACAGGGGGGGACTTCTAATGAAAAACTGTTTTTT. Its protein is CASTEQGGTSNEKLFF.

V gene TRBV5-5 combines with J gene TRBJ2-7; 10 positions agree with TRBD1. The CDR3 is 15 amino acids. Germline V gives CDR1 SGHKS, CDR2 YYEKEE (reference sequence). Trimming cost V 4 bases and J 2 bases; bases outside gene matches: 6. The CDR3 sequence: CASSLGQGVTYEQYF. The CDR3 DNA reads TGTGCCAGCAGCCTAGGACAGGGGGTAACCTACGAGCAGTACTTC.

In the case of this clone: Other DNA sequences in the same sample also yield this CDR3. The CDR3 sequence: CASSGLGDEQYF. The CDR3 coding sequence is TGTGCCAGCAGTGGGTTAGGGGACGAGCAGTACTTC. The chain is built from TRBV2 and TRBJ2-7; TRBD1 is a possible D gene (5 bases). The germline V and J ends were trimmed by 4 bases and 5 bases, with 9 bases remaining between them. Germline V gene data show CDR1 as SNHLY and CDR2 as FYNNEI. There are 12 residues in the CDR3. The whole variable domain, filled in from reference TRBV2 and TRBJ2-7, reads EPEVTQTPSHQVTQMGQEVILRCVPISNHLYFYWYRQILGQKVEFLVSFYNNEISEKSEIFDDQFSVERPDGSNFTLKIRSTKLEDSAMYFCASSGLGDEQYFGPGTRLTVT.

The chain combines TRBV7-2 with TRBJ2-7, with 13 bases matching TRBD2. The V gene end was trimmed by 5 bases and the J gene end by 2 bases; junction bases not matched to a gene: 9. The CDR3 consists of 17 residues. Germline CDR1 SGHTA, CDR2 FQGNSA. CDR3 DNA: TGTGCCAGCAGCACCGCCGGGACTAGCGGGGTGCCCTACGAGCAGTACTTC. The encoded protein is CASSTAGTSGVPYEQYF. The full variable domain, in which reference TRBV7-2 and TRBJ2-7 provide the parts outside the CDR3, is GAGVSQSPSNKVTEKGKDVELRCDPISGHTALYWYRQSLGQGLEFLIYFQGNSAPDKSGLPSDRFSAERTGGSVSTLTIQRTQQEDSAVYLCASSTAGTSGVPYEQYFGPGTRLTVT.

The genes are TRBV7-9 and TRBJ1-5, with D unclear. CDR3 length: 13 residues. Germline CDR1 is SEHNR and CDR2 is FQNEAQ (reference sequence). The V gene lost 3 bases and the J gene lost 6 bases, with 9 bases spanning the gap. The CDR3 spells CASSFLQPQPQHF. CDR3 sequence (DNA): TGTGCCAGCAGCTTTTTACAGCCTCAGCCCCAGCATTTT.

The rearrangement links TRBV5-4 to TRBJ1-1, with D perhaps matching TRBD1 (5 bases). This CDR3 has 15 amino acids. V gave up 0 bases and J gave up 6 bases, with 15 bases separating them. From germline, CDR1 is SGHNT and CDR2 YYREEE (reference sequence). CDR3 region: CASSLGGGEFAEAFF. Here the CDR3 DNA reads TGTGCCAGCAGCTTGGGTGGAGGGGAGTTCGCTGAAGCTTTCTTT. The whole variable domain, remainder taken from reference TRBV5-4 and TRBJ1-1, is ETGVTQSPTHLIKTRGQQVTLRCSSQSGHNTVSWYQQALGQGPQFIFQYYREEENGRGNFPPRFSGLQFPNYSSELNVNALELDDSALYLCASSLGGGEFAEAFFGQGTRLTVV.

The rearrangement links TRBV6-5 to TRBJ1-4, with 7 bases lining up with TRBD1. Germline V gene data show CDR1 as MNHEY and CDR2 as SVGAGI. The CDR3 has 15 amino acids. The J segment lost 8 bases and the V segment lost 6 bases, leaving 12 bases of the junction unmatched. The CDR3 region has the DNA TGTGCCAGCAGCAGCAGGGGGTCTCTGGGGGAAAAACTGTTTTTT. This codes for CASSSRGSLGEKLFF.

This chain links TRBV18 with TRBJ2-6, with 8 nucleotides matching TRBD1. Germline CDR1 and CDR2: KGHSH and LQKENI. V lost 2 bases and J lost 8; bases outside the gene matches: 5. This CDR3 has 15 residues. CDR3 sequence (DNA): TGTGCCAGCTCACCAAACAGGGGGAACTCCAACGTCCTGACTTTC. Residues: CASSPNRGNSNVLTF.

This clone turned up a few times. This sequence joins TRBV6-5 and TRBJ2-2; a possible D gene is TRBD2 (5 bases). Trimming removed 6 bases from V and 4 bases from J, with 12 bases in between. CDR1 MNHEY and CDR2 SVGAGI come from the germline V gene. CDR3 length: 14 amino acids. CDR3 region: CASSALGGTGELFF. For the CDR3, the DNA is TGTGCCAGCAGCGCTCTAGGAGGCACCGGGGAGCTGTTTTTT.

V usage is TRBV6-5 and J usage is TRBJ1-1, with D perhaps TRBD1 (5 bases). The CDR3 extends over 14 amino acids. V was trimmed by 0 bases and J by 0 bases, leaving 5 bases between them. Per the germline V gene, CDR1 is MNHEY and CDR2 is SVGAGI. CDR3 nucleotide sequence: TGTGCCAGCAGTTACTCAGGGGTGAACACTGAAGCTTTCTTT. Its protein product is CASSYSGVNTEAFF.

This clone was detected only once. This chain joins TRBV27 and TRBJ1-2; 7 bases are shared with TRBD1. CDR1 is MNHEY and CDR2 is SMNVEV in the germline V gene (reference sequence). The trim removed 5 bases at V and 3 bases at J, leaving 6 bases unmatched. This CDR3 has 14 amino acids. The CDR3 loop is CASSPRDSYYGYTF. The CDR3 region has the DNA TGTGCCAGCAGTCCGCGGGACAGCTACTATGGCTACACCTTC.

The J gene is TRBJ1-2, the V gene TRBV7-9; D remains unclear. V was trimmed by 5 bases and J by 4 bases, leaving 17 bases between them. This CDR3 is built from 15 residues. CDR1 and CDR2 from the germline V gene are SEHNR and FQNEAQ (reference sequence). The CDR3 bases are TGTGCCAGCAGCGGGGTCCGGGGAGCGCTCTATGGCTACACCTTC. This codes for CASSGVRGALYGYTF. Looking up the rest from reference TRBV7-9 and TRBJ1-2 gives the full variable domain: DTGVSQNPRHKITKRGQNVTFRCDPISEHNRLYWYRQTLGQGPEFLTYFQNEAQLEKSRLLSDRFSAERPKGSFSTLEIQRTEQGDSAMYLCASSGVRGALYGYTFGSGTRLTVV.

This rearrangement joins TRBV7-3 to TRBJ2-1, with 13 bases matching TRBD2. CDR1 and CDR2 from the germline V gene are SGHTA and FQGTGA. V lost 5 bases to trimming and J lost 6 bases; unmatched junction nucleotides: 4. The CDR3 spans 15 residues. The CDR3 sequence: CASSAGLAGVNEQFF. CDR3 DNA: TGTGCCAGCAGCGCCGGACTAGCGGGGGTCAATGAGCAGTTCTTC.

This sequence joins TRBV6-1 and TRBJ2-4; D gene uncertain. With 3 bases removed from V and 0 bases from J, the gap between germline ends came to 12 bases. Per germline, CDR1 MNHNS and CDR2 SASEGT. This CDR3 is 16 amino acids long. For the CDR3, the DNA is TGTGCCAGCAGTGACCTCATAAACATAGCCAAAAACATTCAGTACTTC. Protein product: CASSDLINIAKNIQYF.

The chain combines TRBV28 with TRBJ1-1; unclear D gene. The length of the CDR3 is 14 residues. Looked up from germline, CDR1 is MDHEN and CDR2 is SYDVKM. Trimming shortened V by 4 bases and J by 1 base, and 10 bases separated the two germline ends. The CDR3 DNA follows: TGTGCCAGCAGTTCGCGCTGGAGGAACACTGAAGCTTTCTTT. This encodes CASSSRWRNTEAFF.

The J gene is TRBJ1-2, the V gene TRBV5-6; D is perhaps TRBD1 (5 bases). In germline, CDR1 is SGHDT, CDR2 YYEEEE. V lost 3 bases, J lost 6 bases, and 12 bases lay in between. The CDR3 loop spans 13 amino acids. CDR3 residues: CASSSSGGDGYTF. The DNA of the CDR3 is TGTGCCAGCAGCTCAAGCGGGGGGGATGGCTACACCTTC.

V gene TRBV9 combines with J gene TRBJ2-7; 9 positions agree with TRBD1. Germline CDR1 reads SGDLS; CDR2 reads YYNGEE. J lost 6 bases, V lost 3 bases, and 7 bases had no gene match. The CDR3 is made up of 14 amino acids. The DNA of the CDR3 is TGTGCCAGCAGCGCCCGGGACAGGGTAGGCGAGCAGTACTTC. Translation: CASSARDRVGEQYF.

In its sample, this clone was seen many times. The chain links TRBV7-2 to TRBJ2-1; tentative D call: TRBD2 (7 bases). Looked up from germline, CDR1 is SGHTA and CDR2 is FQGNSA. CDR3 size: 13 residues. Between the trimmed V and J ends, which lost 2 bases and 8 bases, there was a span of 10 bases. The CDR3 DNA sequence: TGTGCCAGCAGCTTAACGGGGGGCCATGAGCAGTTCTTC. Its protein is CASSLTGGHEQFF.

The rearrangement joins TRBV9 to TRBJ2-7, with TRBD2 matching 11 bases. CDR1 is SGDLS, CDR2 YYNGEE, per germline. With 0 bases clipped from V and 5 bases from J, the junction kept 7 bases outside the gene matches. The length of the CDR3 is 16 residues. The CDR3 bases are TGTGCCAGCAGCGTAGGTAGCGGGGGGGATTTTCACGAGCAGTACTTC. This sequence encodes CASSVGSGGDFHEQYF.

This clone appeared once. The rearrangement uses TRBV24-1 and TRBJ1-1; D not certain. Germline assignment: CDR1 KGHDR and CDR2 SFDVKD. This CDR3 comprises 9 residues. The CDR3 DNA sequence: TGTGCGGCCTTGACTGAAGCTTTCTTT. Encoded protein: CAALTEAFF.

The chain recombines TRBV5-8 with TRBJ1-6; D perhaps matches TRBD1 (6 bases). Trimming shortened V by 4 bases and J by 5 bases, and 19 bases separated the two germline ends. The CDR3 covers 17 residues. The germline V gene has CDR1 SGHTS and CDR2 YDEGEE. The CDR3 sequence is CASSPWGWGRDNSPLHF. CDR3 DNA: TGTGCCAGCAGCCCATGGGGATGGGGGCGCGATAATTCACCCCTCCACTTT.

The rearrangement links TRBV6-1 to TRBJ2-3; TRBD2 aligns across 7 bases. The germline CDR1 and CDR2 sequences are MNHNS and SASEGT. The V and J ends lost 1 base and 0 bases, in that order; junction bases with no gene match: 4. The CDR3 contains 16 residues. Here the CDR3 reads CASSEGRGTSTDTQYF. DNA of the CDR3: TGTGCCAGCAGTGAAGGGCGGGGGACGAGCACAGATACGCAGTATTTT.

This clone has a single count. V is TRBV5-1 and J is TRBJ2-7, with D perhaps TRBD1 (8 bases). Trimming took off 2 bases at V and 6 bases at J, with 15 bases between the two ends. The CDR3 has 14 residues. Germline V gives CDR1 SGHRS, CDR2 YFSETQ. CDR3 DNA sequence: TGCGCCAGCAGCTTTACAGGGGGGGCAGGCGAGCAGTACTTC. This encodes CASSFTGGAGEQYF.

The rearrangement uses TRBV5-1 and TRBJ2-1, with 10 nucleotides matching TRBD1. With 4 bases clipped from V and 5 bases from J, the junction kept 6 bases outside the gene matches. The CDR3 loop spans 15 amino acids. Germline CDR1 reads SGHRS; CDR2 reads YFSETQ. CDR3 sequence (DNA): TGCGCCAGCAGCGAGGGACAGGGGTCTCACAATGAGCAGTTCTTC. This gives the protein CASSEGQGSHNEQFF.

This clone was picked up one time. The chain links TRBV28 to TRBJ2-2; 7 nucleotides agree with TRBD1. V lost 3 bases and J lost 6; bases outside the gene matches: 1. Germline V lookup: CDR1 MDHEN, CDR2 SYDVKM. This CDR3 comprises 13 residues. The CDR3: CASSFTGAGELFF. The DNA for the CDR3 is TGTGCCAGCAGTTTCACAGGGGCCGGGGAGCTGTTTTTT.

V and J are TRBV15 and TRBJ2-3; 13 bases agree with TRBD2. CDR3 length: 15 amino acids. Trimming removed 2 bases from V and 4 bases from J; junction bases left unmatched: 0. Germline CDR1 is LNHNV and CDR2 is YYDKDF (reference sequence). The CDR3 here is CATSRTSGGADTQYF. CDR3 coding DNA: TGTGCCACCAGCAGAACTAGCGGGGGGGCAGATACGCAGTATTTT.

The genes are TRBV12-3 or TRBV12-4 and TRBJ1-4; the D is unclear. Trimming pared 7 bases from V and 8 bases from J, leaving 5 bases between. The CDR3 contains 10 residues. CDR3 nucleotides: TGTGCCAGCAAACGGGAAAAACTGTTTTTT. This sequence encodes CASKREKLFF.